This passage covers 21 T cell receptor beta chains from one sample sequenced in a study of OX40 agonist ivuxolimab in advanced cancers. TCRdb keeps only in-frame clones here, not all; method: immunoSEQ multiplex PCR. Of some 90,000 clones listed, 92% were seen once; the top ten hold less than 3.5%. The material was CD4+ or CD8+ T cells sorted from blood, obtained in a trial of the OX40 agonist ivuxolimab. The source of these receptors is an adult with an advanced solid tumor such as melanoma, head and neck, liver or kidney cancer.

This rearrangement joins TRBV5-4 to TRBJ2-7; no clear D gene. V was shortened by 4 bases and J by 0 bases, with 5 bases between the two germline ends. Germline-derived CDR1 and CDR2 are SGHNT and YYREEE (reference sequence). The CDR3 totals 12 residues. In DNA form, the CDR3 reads TGTGCCAGCAGCGCAAACTCCTACGAGCAGTACTTC. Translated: CASSANSYEQYF.

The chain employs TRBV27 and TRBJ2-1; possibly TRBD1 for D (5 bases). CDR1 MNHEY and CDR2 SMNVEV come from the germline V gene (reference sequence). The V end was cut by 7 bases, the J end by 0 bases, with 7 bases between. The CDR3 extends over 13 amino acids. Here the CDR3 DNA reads TGTGCCAGCAAACAGGTCTCCTACAATGAGCAGTTCTTC. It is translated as CASKQVSYNEQFF.

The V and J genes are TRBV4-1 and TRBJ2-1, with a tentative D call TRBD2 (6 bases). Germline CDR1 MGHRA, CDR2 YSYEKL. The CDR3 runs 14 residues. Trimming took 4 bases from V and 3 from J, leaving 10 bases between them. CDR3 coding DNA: TGCGCCAGCAGCCCTCGGAGGGGCTACAATGAGCAGTTCTTC. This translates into CASSPRRGYNEQFF.

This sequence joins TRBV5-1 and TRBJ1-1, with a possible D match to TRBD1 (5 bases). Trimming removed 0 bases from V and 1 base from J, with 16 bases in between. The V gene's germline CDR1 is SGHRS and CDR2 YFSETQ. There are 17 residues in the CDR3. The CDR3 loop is CASSLEGRGRENTEAFF. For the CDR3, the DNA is TGCGCCAGCAGCTTGGAGGGGAGGGGCCGAGAGAACACTGAAGCTTTCTTT. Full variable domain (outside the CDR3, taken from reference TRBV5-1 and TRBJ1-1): KAGVTQTPRYLIKTRGQQVTLSCSPISGHRSVSWYQQTPGQGLQFLFEYFSETQRNKGNFPGRFSGRQFSNSRSEMNVSTLELGDSALYLCASSLEGRGRENTEAFFGQGTRLTVV.

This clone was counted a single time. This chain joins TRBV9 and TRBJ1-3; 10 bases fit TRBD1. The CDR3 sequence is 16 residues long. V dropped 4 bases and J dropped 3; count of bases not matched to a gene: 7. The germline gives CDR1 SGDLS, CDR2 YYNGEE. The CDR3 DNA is TGTGCCAGCAGCCCTAGACAGGGGGCGCGTGGAAACACCATATATTTT. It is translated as CASSPRQGARGNTIYF.

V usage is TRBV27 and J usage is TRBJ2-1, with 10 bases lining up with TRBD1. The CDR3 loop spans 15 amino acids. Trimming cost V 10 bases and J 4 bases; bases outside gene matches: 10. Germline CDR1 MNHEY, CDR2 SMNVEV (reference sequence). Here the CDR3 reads CATATGTGVYNEQFF. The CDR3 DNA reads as TGTGCCACCGCGACCGGGACAGGGGTTTACAATGAGCAGTTCTTC.

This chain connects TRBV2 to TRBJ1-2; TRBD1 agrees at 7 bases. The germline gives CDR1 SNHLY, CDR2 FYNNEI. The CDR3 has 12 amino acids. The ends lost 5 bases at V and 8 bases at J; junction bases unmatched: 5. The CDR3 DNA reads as TGTGCCAGCAGTCAGGACAGGAACGGCTACACCTTC. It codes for CASSQDRNGYTF. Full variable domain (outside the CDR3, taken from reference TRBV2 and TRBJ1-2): EPEVTQTPSHQVTQMGQEVILRCVPISNHLYFYWYRQILGQKVEFLVSFYNNEISEKSEIFDDQFSVERPDGSNFTLKIRSTKLEDSAMYFCASSQDRNGYTFGSGTRLTVV.

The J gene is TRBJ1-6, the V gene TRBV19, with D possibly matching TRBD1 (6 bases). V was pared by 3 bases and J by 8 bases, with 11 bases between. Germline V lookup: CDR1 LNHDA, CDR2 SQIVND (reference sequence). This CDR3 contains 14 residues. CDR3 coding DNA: TGTGCCAGTAGTATGTACGCAGGGGATTCACCCCTCCACTTT. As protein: CASSMYAGDSPLHF.

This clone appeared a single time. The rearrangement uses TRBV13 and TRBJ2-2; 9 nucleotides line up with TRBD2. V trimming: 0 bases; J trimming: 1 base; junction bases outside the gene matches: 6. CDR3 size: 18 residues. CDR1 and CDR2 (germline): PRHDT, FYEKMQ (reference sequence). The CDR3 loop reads CASSLGREAGGNTGELFF. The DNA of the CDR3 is TGTGCCAGCAGCTTAGGCCGGGAAGCGGGAGGGAACACCGGGGAGCTGTTTTTT.

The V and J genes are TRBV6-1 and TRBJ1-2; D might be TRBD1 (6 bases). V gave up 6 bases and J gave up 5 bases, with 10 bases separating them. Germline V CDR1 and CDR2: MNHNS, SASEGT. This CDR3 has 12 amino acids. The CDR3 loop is CASRDSWYGYTF. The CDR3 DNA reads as TGTGCCAGCAGGGACAGTTGGTATGGCTACACCTTC.

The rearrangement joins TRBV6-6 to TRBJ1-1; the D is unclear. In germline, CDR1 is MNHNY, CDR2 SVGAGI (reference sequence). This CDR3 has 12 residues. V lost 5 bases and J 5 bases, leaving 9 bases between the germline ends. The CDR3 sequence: CASSAGRTEAFF. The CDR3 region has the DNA TGTGCCAGCAGTGCTGGTCGGACTGAAGCTTTCTTT.

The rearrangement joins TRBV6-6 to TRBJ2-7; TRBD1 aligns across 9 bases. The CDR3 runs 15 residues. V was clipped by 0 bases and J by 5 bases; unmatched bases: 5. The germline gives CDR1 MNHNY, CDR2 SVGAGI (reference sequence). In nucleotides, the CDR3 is TGTGCCAGCAGTTACTCGAGAGACAGGGGGAACGAGCAGTACTTC. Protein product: CASSYSRDRGNEQYF.

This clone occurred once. Here the CDR3 DNA reads TGTGCCAGCAGCGTCGGTTGGAACACTGAAGCTTTCTTT. Its translation: CASSVGWNTEAFF. This sequence joins TRBV7-3 and TRBJ1-1; D is unresolved. The CDR3 totals 13 residues. Germline CDR1 and CDR2: SGHTA and FQGTGA. The V and J ends lost 5 bases and 1 base respectively, with 8 bases between them.

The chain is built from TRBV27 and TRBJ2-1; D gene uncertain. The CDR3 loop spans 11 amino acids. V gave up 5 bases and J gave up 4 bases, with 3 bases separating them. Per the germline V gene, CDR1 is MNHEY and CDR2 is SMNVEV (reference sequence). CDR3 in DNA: TGTGCCAGCAGTGGATACAATGAGCAGTTCTTC. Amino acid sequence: CASSGYNEQFF.

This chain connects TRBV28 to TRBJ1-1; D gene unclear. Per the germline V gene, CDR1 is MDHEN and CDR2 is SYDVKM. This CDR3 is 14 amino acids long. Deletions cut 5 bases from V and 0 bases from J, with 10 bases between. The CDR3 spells CASSPWVVNTEAFF. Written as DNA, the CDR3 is TGTGCCAGCAGTCCCTGGGTCGTGAACACTGAAGCTTTCTTT. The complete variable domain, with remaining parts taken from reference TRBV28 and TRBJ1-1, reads DVKVTQSSRYLVKRTGEKVFLECVQDMDHENMFWYRQDPGLGLRLIYFSYDVKMKEKGDIPEGYSVSREKKERFSLILESASTNQTSMYLCASSPWVVNTEAFFGQGTRLTVV.

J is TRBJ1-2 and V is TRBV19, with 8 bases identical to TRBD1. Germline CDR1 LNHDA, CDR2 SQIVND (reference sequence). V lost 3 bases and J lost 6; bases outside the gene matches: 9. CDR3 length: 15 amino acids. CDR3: CASSIGQGQYDGYTF. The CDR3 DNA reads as TGTGCCAGTAGTATCGGACAGGGACAATATGATGGCTACACCTTC.

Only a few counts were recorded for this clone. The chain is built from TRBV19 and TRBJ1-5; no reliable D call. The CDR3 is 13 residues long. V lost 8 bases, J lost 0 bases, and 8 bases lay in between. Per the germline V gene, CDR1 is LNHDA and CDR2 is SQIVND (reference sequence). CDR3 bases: TGTGCCAGTGGTCCGTATAGCAATCAGCCCCAGCATTTT. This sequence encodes CASGPYSNQPQHF.

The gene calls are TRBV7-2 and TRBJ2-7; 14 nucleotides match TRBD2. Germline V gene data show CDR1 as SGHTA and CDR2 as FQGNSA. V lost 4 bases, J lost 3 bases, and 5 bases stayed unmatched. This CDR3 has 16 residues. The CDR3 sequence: CASSSGLAGDYYEQYF. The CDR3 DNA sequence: TGTGCCAGCAGCTCGGGACTAGCGGGGGATTACTACGAGCAGTACTTC.

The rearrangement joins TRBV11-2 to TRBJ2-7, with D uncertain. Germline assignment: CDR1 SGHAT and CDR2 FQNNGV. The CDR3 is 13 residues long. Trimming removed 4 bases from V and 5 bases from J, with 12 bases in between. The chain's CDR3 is CASSSEWFDEQYF. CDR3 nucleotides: TGTGCCAGCAGCTCTGAATGGTTTGACGAGCAGTACTTC.

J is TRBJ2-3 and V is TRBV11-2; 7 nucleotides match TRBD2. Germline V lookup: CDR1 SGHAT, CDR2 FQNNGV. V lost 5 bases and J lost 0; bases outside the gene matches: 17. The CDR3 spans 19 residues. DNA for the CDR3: TGTGCCAGCAGCCGGTTGACTAGCCGCTACGGATTTAGCACAGATACGCAGTATTTT. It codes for CASSRLTSRYGFSTDTQYF.

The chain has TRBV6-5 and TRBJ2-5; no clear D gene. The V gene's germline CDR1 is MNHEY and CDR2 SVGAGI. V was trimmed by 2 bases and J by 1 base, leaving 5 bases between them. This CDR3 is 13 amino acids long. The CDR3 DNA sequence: TGTGCCAGCAGTTACGGCGGCCAAGAGACCCAGTACTTC. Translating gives CASSYGGQETQYF.